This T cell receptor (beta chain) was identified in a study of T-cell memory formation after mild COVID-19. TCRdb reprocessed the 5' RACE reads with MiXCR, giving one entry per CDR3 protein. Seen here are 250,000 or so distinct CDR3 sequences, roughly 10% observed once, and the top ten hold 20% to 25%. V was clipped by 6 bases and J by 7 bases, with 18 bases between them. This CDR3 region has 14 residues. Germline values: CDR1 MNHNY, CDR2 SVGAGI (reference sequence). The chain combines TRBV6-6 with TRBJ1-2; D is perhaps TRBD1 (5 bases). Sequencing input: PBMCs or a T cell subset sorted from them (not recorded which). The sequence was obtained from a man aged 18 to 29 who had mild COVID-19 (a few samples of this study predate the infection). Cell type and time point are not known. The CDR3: CASRPSGPRIGYTF. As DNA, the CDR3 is TGTGCCAGCAGACCCTCGGGACCTAGAATTGGCTACACCTTC.